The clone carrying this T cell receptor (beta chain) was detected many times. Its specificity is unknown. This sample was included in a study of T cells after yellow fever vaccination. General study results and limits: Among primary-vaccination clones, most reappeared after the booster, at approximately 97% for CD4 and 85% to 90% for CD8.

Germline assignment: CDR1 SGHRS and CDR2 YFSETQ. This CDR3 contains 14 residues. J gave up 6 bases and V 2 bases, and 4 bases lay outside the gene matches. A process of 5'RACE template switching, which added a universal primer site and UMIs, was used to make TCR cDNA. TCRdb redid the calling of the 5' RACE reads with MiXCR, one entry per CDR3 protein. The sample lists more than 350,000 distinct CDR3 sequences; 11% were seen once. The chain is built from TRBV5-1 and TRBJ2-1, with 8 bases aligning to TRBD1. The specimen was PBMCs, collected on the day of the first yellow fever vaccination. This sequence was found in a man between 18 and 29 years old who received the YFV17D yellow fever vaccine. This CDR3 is CASSFRDRINEQFF. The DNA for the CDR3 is TGCGCCAGCAGCTTCCGGGACAGGATCAATGAGCAGTTCTTC.